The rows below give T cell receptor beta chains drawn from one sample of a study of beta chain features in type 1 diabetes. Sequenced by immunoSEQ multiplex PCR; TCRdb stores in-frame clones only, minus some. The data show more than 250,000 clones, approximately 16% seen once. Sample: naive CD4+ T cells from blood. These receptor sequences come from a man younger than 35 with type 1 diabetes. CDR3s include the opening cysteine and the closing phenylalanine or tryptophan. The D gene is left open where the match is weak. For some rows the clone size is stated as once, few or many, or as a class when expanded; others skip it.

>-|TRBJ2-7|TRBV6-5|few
TGTGCCACCCGTAGCAGGGTGGATTCCTACGAGCAGTACTTC
CATRSRVDSYEQYF
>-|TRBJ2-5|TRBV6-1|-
TGTGCCAGCAGTGTGACAGCCCCCCTCCAACAGGAGACCCAGTACTTC
CASSVTAPLQQETQYF
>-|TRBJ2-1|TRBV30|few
TGTGCCGCAGCCCAGTCCGTCCGGGGTAGTGAGCAGTTCTTC
CAAAQSVRGSEQFF
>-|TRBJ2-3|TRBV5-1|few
TGCGCCAGCAGCCCCCCCTCGACAGCTAGCACAGATACGCAGTATTTT
CASSPPSTASTDTQYF
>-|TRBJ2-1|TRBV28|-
TGTGCCAGCAGTTTGACGGGGTACTCCTACAATGAGCAGTTCTTC
CASSLTGYSYNEQFF
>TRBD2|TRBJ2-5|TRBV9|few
TGTGCCAGCAGCGGGACTAGTCTCCACGGGACCCAGTACTTC
CASSGTSLHGTQYF
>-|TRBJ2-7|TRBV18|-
TGTGCCAGCTCACCAAGGCAGGGGAGTGGCGACGAGCAGTACTTC
CASSPRQGSGDEQYF
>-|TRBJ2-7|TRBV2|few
TGTGCCAGCAGTGAGTATTCTTACGAGCAGTACTTC
CASSEYSYEQYF
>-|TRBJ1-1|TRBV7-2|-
TGTGCCAGCAGCCGACAGATGAACACTGAAGCTTTCTTT
CASSRQMNTEAFF
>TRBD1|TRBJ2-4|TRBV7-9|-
TGTGCCAGCAGCTTAGGTCAGGGGGCCCACTTC
CASSLGQGAHF
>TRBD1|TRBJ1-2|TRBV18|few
TGTGCCAGCTCACCCCTTGATGGACAGGGAGGACGTTTCTTC
CASSPLDGQGGRFF
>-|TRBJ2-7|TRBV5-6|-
TGTGCCAGCAGCTTGGGAGCCTCCTACTCCTACGAGCAGTACTTC
CASSLGASYSYEQYF
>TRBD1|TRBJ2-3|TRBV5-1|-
TGCGCCAGCAGCTTGGGGACAGGGCGAAGCACAGATACGCAGTATTTT
CASSLGTGRSTDTQYF
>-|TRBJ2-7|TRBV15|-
TGTGCCACCGCAAGGGAGGCAGGCAACTACGAGCAGTACTTC
CATAREAGNYEQYF
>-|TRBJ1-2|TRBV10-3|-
TGTGCCATCAGTGCAGGGATCTATGGCTACACCTTC
CAISAGIYGYTF